Listed below are T cell receptor beta chains from one sample, sequenced in a study of T cell changes during pregnancy in multiple sclerosis. Sequenced by immunoSEQ multiplex PCR; TCRdb stores in-frame clones only, minus some. Among about 30,000 clones listed, around 89% were seen once. Sample: CD8+ T cells from peripheral blood mononuclear cells, taken in the second trimester of pregnancy. Receptors were obtained from a female donor with multiple sclerosis, enrolled in a pregnancy study. Each CDR3 is given with its conserved first and last residue. The D gene is left open where the match is weak. The size of a clone is reported for some rows only, either as once, few or many, or as a class for expanded clones.

D gene | clone size | CDR3 length | J gene | V gene | CDR3 protein | CDR3 DNA
TRBD1 | . | 15 | TRBJ2-1 | TRBV9 | CASSPSGTGNNEQFF | TGTGCCAGCAGCCCATCGGGGACAGGAAACAATGAGCAGTTCTTC
. | . | 16 | TRBJ2-3 | TRBV2 | CASNEGRGGLLDTQYF | TGTGCCAGCAACGAGGGGCGGGGAGGTTTATTAGATACGCAGTATTTT
. | . | 15 | TRBJ2-1 | TRBV11-3 | CASSLVSGSYNEQFF | TGTGCCAGCAGCTTAGTCTCGGGCTCCTACAATGAGCAGTTCTTC
TRBD1 | few | 13 | TRBJ2-2 | TRBV29-1 | CSAGTGEDGELFF | TGCAGCGCTGGGACAGGGGAGGACGGGGAGCTGTTTTTT
. | . | 13 | TRBJ1-2 | TRBV9 | CASSATGLWGYTF | TGTGCCAGCAGCGCAACAGGGCTGTGGGGCTACACCTTC
TRBD1 | . | 19 | TRBJ2-3 | TRBV12-5 | CASGLAGQGALSNTDTQYF | TGTGCTAGTGGTTTGGCCGGACAGGGGGCCTTGAGTAACACAGATACGCAGTATTTT
TRBD1 | . | 15 | TRBJ2-5 | TRBV7-9 | CASSLGYRGEETQYF | TGTGCCAGCAGCTTAGGCTACAGGGGAGAGGAGACCCAGTACTTC
TRBD1 | . | 14 | TRBJ2-7 | TRBV7-9 | CASSRQGAPDEQYF | TGTGCCAGCAGCCGACAGGGGGCCCCCGACGAGCAGTACTTC
TRBD2 | . | 16 | TRBJ2-7 | TRBV4-1 | CASSQGGPGLSYEQYF | TGCGCCAGCAGCCAAGGGGGTCCGGGACTAAGCTACGAGCAGTACTTC
TRBD1 | . | 14 | TRBJ1-2 | TRBV4-1 | CASSQATGAYGYTF | TGCGCCAGCAGCCAAGCGACAGGGGCATATGGCTACACCTTC
. | few | 15 | TRBJ1-6 | TRBV7-3 | CASSFDGHYNSPLHF | TGTGCCAGCAGCTTCGATGGGCACTATAATTCACCCCTCCACTTT
TRBD1 | . | 15 | TRBJ2-1 | TRBV2 | CASSPGQGSYNEQFF | TGTGCCAGCAGCCCGGGACAGGGGTCCTACAATGAGCAGTTCTTC
. | once | 10 | TRBJ1-1 | TRBV5-6 | CASSGPEAFF | TGTGCCAGCTCGGGTCCTGAAGCTTTCTTT
TRBD2 | . | 16 | TRBJ2-2 | TRBV4-3 | CASSQVWGGNTGELFF | TGCGCCAGCAGCCAAGTTTGGGGGGGGAACACCGGGGAGCTGTTTTTT
. | . | 14 | TRBJ1-3 | TRBV5-8 | CASSELLSGNTIYF | TGTGCCAGCAGCGAGCTGCTCTCTGGAAACACCATATATTTT
. | . | 16 | TRBJ2-7 | TRBV7-8 | CASSLVFSRGAYEQYF | TGTGCCAGCAGCTTAGTATTTTCCAGGGGAGCCTACGAGCAGTACTTC